One sample yielded the 3 T cell receptor beta chains listed below, sequenced in a study of cytomegalovirus exposure and HLA in healthy donors (dated by TCRdb to 2015 to 2018). Library construction relied on the immunoSEQ multiplex PCR assay. For the multiplex PCR, a mixture combining 60 forward primers for TCR Vbeta segments and 13 reverse primers for TCR Jbeta segments was used. Held by TCRdb, this immuneACCESS table contains in-frame sequences only and omits some clones. Under half of the omission traces to an unresolved V gene where checked; the cause of the rest is unknown. The table for this sample lists under 85,000 clones. The ten largest clones represent roughly 15% of the sample. The sequencing sample was made of PBMCs. These receptors came from a boy younger than 18 in good health and CMV-seronegative.

This rearrangement joins TRBV7-9 to TRBJ2-2, with unresolved D. The germline V gene encodes CDR1 SEHNR and CDR2 FQNEAQ (reference sequence). The CDR3 runs 15 residues. Trimming left V 2 bases short and J 4 bases short, with 11 bases between. CDR3: CASSLQSSGTGELFF. The CDR3 bases are TGTGCCAGCAGCTTACAGTCCTCGGGCACCGGGGAGCTGTTTTTT.

The V and J genes are TRBV5-1 and TRBJ2-7, with D tentatively TRBD2 (6 bases). CDR3 length equals 12 residues. V was pared by 0 bases and J by 5 bases, with 6 bases between. CDR1 SGHRS and CDR2 YFSETQ come from the germline V gene. The CDR3 coding sequence is TGCGCCAGCAGCTTGGGGGGGGACGAGCAGTACTTC. Translating it yields CASSLGGDEQYF.

The rearrangement uses TRBV7-9 and TRBJ1-5; D ambiguous. The V end was cut by 5 bases, the J end by 9 bases, with 14 bases between. CDR3 size: 13 residues. Germline lookup yields CDR1 SEHNR and CDR2 FQNEAQ (reference sequence). CDR3 loop: CASSKEHNRPQHF. CDR3 in DNA: TGTGCCAGCAGCAAGGAGCACAACCGGCCCCAGCATTTT.